A selection of T cell receptor beta chains follows, all from one sample in a study of Tregs in tolerant kidney transplant recipients. Sequencing was performed with immunoSEQ multiplex PCR; in TCRdb, only in-frame clones are kept and a portion is missing. The sample holds about 87,000 clones, 93% seen once. Material: CD4+ T cells from blood, obtained before the transplant. Receptor source: a human donor who received a combined kidney and bone marrow transplant. The CDR3 runs from the conserved cysteine through the conserved F or W. D genes are given only for firm matches. A row's size may be missing; if present it is once, few, many or a size class.

d_gene,v_gene,j_gene,abundance,CDR3aa,CDR3nt
TRBD2,TRBV27,TRBJ2-3,-,CASSLSLLAGGPPDTQYF,TGTGCCAGCAGTTTATCCCTACTAGCGGGAGGGCCCCCAGATACGCAGTATTTT
TRBD2,TRBV7-2,TRBJ2-5,-,CASSSSGRETQYF,TGTGCCAGCAGCAGTAGCGGGAGAGAGACCCAGTACTTC
-,TRBV11-3,TRBJ2-3,-,CASSLVAASTDTQYF,TGTGCCAGCAGCTTAGTAGCTGCTAGCACAGATACGCAGTATTTT
TRBD2,TRBV12-5,TRBJ2-3,-,CASGNPAGGNTDTQYF,TGTGCTAGTGGCAACCCCGCGGGGGGCAACACAGATACGCAGTATTTT
-,TRBV7-8,TRBJ1-2,once,CASSLLRGYGYTF,TGTGCCAGCAGCTTATTGAGGGGGTATGGCTACACCTTC
TRBD1,TRBV7-2,TRBJ1-1,-,CASSKNTGGYTEAFF,TGTGCCAGCAGCAAAAACACAGGGGGCTACACTGAAGCTTTCTTT
-,TRBV11-3,TRBJ2-3,-,CASSLDIPDTQYF,TGTGCCAGCAGCTTAGATATCCCAGATACGCAGTATTTT
TRBD1,TRBV19,TRBJ1-1,-,CASSLGGTGTFF,TGTGCCAGTAGCCTTGGCGGGACAGGGACTTTCTTT
-,TRBV5-1,TRBJ1-1,-,CASSLQPGNTEAFF,TGCGCCAGCAGCTTACAACCGGGGAACACTGAAGCTTTCTTT
TRBD2,TRBV2,TRBJ2-5,-,CASSAVAGGETQYF,TGTGCCAGCAGTGCGGTAGCGGGAGGAGAGACCCAGTACTTC
-,TRBV5-1,TRBJ1-3,-,CASSGGGVSGNTIYF,TGCGCCAGCAGCGGTGGCGGCGTCTCTGGAAACACCATATATTTT
-,TRBV4-3,TRBJ1-3,-,CASSQDRQGPGNTIYF,TGCGCCAGCAGCCAAGATAGGCAGGGCCCAGGAAACACCATATATTTT
-,TRBV6-5,TRBJ1-1,-,CASSYDTEAFF,TGTGCCAGCAGCTATGACACTGAAGCTTTCTTT
TRBD1,TRBV7-9,TRBJ1-3,few,CASSSDRVSGNTIYF,TGTGCCAGCAGCTCGGACAGGGTCTCTGGAAACACCATATATTTT
TRBD2,TRBV12-5,TRBJ2-7,-,CASGRGTSGRLYEQYF,TGTGCTAGTGGTAGGGGGACTAGCGGGAGATTATACGAGCAGTACTTC
-,TRBV30,TRBJ2-7,-,CAWNTKPYEQYF,TGTGCCTGGAATACTAAGCCCTACGAGCAGTACTTC
TRBD1,TRBV25-1,TRBJ1-2,-,CASSEPGTGGFDYGYTF,TGTGCCAGCAGTGAACCTGGGACAGGGGGATTTGACTATGGCTACACCTTC
TRBD2,TRBV29-1,TRBJ2-1,-,CSVEDWHERGDEQFF,TGCAGCGTTGAAGACTGGCACGAACGGGGGGATGAGCAGTTCTTC
TRBD1,TRBV7-3,TRBJ1-6,-,CASSLFGPGQGNSPLHF,TGTGCCAGCAGCTTATTTGGACCGGGACAGGGGAATTCCCCCCTCCACTTT
TRBD1,TRBV5-1,TRBJ2-6,-,CASSLVGQGTSGANVLTF,TGCGCCAGCAGCTTGGTAGGACAGGGGACTTCTGGGGCCAACGTCCTGACTTTC
-,TRBV25-1,TRBJ2-7,-,CASSAPGTRGYEQYF,TGTGCCAGCAGTGCCCCCGGGACAAGGGGCTACGAGCAGTACTTC
TRBD1,TRBV11-3,TRBJ2-4,-,CASSSPDRGKNIQYF,TGTGCCAGCAGCTCCCCCGACAGGGGGAAGAACATTCAGTACTTC
-,TRBV15,TRBJ2-2,-,CATSRQGTSLLGKNTGELFF,TGTGCCACCAGCAGACAAGGGACTTCCCTACTGGGAAAAAACACCGGGGAGCTGTTTTTT
-,TRBV6-5,TRBJ1-1,-,CASSGNTEAFF,TGTGCCAGCTCGGGGAACACTGAAGCTTTCTTT
-,TRBV10-3,TRBJ2-3,-,CANQKGNTDTQYF,TGTGCCAACCAAAAGGGGAACACAGATACGCAGTATTTT
TRBD2,TRBV18,TRBJ2-7,once,CASSPGGGDYEQYF,TGTGCCAGCTCACCTGGCGGGGGGGACTACGAGCAGTACTTC
-,TRBV19,TRBJ1-1,-,CASSIRGAGPEAFF,TGTGCCAGTAGTATTCGTGGGGCTGGGCCTGAAGCTTTCTTT
TRBD1,TRBV7-3,TRBJ2-7,-,CASSQRGQSGYEQYF,TGTGCCAGCAGCCAAAGGGGACAGAGTGGGTACGAGCAGTACTTC
-,TRBV7-9,TRBJ1-4,once,CASSYPGQEKLFF,TGTGCCAGCAGTTACCCTGGACAAGAAAAACTGTTTTTT
-,TRBV29-1,TRBJ2-2,-,CSVSRTPGTGELFF,TGCAGCGTTTCTAGGACCCCGGGGACCGGGGAGCTGTTTTTT
-,TRBV9,TRBJ1-1,-,CASSVAGANTEAFF,TGTGCCAGCAGCGTAGCGGGAGCCAACACTGAAGCTTTCTTT
-,TRBV18,TRBJ1-4,-,CASSPPGTRNEKLFF,TGTGCCAGCTCACCACCCGGGACAAGGAATGAAAAACTGTTTTTT
-,TRBV7-2,TRBJ1-2,once,CASSLALGGKNGYTF,TGTGCCAGCAGCTTAGCGCTGGGCGGGAAGAACGGCTACACCTTC
TRBD2,TRBV4-2,TRBJ2-7,-,CASSQIAGLAGAEQYF,TGTGCCAGCAGCCAAATAGCGGGGCTAGCGGGAGCCGAGCAGTACTTC
-,TRBV21-1,TRBJ2-1,-,CASSNAELAGYIKQFF,TGTGCCAGCAGCAACGCTGAACTAGCGGGCTACATAAAGCAGTTCTTC
TRBD1,TRBV7-9,TRBJ1-5,once,CATVEWTGGSYSNQPQHF,TGTGCCACCGTAGAGTGGACAGGGGGATCCTATAGCAATCAGCCCCAGCATTTT
-,TRBV5-5,TRBJ2-7,-,CASSFLRAPYEQYF,TGTGCCAGCAGCTTTCTGCGGGCCCCCTACGAGCAGTACTTC
-,TRBV5-4,TRBJ2-3,once,CASSLGQSTDTQYF,TGTGCCAGCAGCTTGGGCCAGAGCACAGATACGCAGTATTTT
TRBD1,TRBV19,TRBJ2-7,few,CASSPRDRPPWYF,TGTGCCAGTAGTCCCCGGGACAGACCACCATGGTACTTC
-,TRBV29-1,TRBJ2-1,-,CSVEVTGSSYNEQFF,TGCAGCGTTGAAGTTACAGGGAGCTCCTACAATGAGCAGTTCTTC
-,TRBV9,TRBJ2-5,-,CASSTGGGGETQYF,TGTGCCAGCAGCACCGGAGGTGGTGGAGAGACCCAGTACTTC
-,TRBV20-1,TRBJ1-1,-,CFGAGNTEAFF,TGCTTCGGTGCTGGGAACACTGAAGCTTTCTTT
TRBD1,TRBV18,TRBJ2-7,-,CASSDRDSQYF,TGTGCCAGCTCAGACCGGGACAGTCAGTACTTC
-,TRBV9,TRBJ1-2,once,CASSAGGGGYGYTF,TGTGCCAGCAGCGCGGGGGGTGGAGGGTATGGCTACACCTTC
TRBD1,TRBV7-3,TRBJ1-1,-,CASSLKGQGAEAFF,TGTGCCAGCAGCTTAAAGGGACAGGGGGCTGAAGCTTTCTTT
TRBD1,TRBV19,TRBJ2-1,once,CASSSPGGVFDEQFF,TGTGCCAGTAGCTCCCCAGGGGGCGTTTTTGATGAGCAGTTCTTC
TRBD2,TRBV7-2,TRBJ2-3,-,CASSRDYSDTQYF,TGTGCCAGCAGCCGGGACTATTCAGATACGCAGTATTTT
-,TRBV4-3,TRBJ2-3,-,CASSQETVLTDTQYF,TGCGCCAGCAGCCAAGAGACTGTTCTCACAGATACGCAGTATTTT
TRBD2,TRBV5-1,TRBJ2-3,-,CASSLEQGGPDTQYF,TGCGCCAGCAGCTTGGAGCAGGGAGGGCCAGATACGCAGTATTTT